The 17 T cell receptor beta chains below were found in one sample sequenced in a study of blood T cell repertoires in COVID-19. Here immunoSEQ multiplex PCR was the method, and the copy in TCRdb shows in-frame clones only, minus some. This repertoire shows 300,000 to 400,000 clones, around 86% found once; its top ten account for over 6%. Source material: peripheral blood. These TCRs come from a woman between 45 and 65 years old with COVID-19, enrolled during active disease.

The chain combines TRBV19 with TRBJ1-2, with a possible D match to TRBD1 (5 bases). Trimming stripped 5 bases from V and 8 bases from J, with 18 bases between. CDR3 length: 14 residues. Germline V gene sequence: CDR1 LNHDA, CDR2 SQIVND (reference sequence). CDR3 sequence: CASSGQGTFWGYTF. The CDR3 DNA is TGTGCCAGTAGTGGCCAGGGTACGTTTTGGGGCTACACCTTC.

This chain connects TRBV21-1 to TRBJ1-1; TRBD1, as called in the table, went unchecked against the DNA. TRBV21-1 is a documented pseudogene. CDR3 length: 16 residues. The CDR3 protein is CASSKGQVQMNTEAFF. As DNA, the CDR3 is TGTGCCAGCAGCAAAGGACAGGTACAGATGAACACTGAAGCTTTCTTT.

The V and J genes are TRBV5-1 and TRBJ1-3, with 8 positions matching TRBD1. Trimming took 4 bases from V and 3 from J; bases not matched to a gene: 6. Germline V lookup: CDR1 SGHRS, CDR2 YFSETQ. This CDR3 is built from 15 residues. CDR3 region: CASSGIGQGGNTIYF. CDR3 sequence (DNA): TGCGCCAGCAGCGGGATCGGACAGGGTGGAAACACCATATATTTT.

CDR3 DNA sequence: TGTGCCAGCAGCGTACAGGGGTCAGAGACCCAGTACTTC. The encoded protein is CASSVQGSETQYF. The chain uses TRBV9 and TRBJ2-5; tentative D call: TRBD1 (6 bases). Trimming shortened V by 1 base and J by 4 bases, and 8 bases separated the two germline ends. CDR3 length equals 13 residues. Germline loops: CDR1 SGDLS, CDR2 YYNGEE. The full variable domain, its missing parts supplied by reference TRBV9 and TRBJ2-5, is DSGVTQTPKHLITATGQRVTLRCSPRSGDLSVYWYQQSLDQGLQFLIQYYNGEERAKGNILERFSAQQFPDLHSELNLSSLELGDSALYFCASSVQGSETQYFGPGTRLLVL.

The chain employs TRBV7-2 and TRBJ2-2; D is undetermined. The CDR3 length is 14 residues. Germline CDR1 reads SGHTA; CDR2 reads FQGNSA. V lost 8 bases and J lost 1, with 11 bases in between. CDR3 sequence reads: CASSKQVNTGELFF. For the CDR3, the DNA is TGTGCCAGCTCAAAGCAGGTGAACACCGGGGAGCTGTTTTTT.

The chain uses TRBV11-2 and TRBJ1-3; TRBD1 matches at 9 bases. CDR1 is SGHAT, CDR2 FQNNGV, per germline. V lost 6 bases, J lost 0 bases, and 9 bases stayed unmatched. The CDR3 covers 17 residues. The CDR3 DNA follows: TGTGCCAGCAGAAGTCCGGGACAGGGCCGCTCTGGAAACACCATATATTTT. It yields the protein CASRSPGQGRSGNTIYF.

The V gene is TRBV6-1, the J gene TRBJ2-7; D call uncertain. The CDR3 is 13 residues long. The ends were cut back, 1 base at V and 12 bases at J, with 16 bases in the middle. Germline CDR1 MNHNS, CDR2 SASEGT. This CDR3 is CASSEGPETRLYF. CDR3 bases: TGTGCCAGCAGTGAAGGCCCCGAGACGAGACTGTACTTC.

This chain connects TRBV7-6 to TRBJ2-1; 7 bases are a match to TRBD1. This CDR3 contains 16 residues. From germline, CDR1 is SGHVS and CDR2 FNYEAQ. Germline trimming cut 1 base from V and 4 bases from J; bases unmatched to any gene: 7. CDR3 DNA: TGTGCCAGCAGCTTAGTACGAGGGGACAGTTACAATGAGCAGTTCTTC. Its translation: CASSLVRGDSYNEQFF.

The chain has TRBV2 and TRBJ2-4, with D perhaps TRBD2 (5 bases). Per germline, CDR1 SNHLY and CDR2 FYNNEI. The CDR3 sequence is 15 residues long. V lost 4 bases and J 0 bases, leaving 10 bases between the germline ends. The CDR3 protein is CASSGGGGAKNIQYF. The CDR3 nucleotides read TGTGCCAGCAGTGGCGGCGGAGGAGCCAAAAACATTCAGTACTTC.

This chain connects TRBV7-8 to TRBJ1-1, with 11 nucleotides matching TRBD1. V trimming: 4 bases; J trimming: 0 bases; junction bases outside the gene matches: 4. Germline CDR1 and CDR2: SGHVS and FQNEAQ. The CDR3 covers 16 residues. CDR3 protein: CASSYGQGAMNTEAFF. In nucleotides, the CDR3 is TGTGCCAGCAGCTACGGACAGGGGGCGATGAACACTGAAGCTTTCTTT. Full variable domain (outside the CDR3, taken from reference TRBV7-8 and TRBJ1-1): GAGVSQSPRYKVAKRGQDVALRCDPISGHVSLFWYQQALGQGPEFLTYFQNEAQLDKSGLPSDRFFAERPEGSVSTLKIQRTQQEDSAVYLCASSYGQGAMNTEAFFGQGTRLTVV.

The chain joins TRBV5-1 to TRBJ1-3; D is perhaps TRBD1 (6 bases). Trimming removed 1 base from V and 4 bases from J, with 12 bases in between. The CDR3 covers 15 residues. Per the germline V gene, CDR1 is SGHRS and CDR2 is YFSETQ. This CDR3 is CASSLLGASGNTIYF. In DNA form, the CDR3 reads TGCGCCAGCAGCTTGCTGGGGGCGTCAGGAAACACCATATATTTT.

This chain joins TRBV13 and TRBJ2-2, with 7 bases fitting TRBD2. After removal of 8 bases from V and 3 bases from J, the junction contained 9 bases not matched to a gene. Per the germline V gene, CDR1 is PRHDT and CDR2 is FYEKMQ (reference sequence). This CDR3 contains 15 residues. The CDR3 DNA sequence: TGTGCCAGCCGTCACCTAGCGGATGACACCGGGGAGCTGTTTTTT. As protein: CASRHLADDTGELFF.

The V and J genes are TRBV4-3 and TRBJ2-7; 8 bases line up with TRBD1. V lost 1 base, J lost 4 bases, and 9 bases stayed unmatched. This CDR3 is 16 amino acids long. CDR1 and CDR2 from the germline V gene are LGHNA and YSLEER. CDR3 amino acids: CASSQGTGQVLYEQYF. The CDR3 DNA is TGCGCCAGCAGCCAAGGAACGGGACAGGTCTTATACGAGCAGTACTTC.

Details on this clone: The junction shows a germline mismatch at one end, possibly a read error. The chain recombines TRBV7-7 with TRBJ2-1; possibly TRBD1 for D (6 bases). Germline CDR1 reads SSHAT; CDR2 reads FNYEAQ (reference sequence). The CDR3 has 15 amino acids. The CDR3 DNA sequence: TGTGCTAGCAGCCTAGGGGCAGGGGTGTACAATGAGCAGTTCTTC. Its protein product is CASSLGAGVYNEQFF.

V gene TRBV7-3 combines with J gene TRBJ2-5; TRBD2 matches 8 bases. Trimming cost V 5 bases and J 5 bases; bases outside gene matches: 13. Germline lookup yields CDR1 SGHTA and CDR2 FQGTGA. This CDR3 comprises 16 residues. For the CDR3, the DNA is TGTGCCAGCAGCCCAAATGGACCGGGAGGGCCGGAGACCCAGTACTTC. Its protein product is CASSPNGPGGPETQYF.

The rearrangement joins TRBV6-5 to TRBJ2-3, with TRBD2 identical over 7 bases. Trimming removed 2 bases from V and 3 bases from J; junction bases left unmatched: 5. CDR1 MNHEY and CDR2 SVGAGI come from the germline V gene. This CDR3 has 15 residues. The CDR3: CASSYSPGGTDTQYF. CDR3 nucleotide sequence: TGTGCCAGCAGTTACAGTCCGGGAGGTACAGATACGCAGTATTTT.

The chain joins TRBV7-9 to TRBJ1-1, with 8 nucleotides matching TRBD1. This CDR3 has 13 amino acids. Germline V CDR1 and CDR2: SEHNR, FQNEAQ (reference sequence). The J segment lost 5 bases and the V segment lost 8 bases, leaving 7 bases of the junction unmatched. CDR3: CASRHRGGTEAFF. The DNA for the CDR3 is TGTGCCAGCCGTCACAGGGGGGGAACTGAAGCTTTCTTT.